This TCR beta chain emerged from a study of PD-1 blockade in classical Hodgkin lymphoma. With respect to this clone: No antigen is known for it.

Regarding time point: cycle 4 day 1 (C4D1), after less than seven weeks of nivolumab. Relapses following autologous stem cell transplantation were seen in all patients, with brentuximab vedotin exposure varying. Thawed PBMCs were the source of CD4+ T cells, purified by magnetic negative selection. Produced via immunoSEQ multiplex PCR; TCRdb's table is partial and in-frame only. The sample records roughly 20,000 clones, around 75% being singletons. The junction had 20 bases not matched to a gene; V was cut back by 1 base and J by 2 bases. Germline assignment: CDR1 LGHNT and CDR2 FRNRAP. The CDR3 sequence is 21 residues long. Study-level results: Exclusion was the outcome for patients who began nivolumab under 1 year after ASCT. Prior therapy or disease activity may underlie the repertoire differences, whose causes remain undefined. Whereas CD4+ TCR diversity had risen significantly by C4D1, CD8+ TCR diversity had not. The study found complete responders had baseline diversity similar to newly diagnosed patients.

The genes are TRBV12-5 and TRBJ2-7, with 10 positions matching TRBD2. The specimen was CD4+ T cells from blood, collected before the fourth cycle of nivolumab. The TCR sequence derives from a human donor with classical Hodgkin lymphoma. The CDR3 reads CASGLAPLPLTGTSETYEQYF. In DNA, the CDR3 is TGTGCTAGTGGTTTGGCTCCCCTTCCCCTAACAGGGACTAGCGAGACCTACGAGCAGTACTTC.